One and the same sample provided the 16 T cell receptor beta chains below, sequenced in a study of blood T cell repertoires in COVID-19. Profiling relied on immunoSEQ multiplex PCR, and the TCRdb table lists in-frame clones only, not all of them. The sample holds around 99,000 clones, 80% to 95% seen once. Sequences were obtained from peripheral blood. Every receptor here comes from a woman aged 25 to 39 with acute or convalescent COVID-19.

This clone was seen only once. V is TRBV6-5 and J is TRBJ1-2, with 11 nucleotides matching TRBD1. V was pared by 6 bases and J by 4 bases, with 4 bases of the junction left unmatched. The CDR3 is made up of 14 amino acids. Germline CDR1 MNHEY, CDR2 SVGAGI. The CDR3: CASSKGQGVYGYTF. DNA for the CDR3: TGTGCCAGCAGCAAGGGACAGGGGGTCTATGGCTACACCTTC.

This chain uses TRBV4-3 with TRBJ2-5; 7 positions agree with TRBD2. This CDR3 is built from 13 residues. In germline, CDR1 is LGHNA, CDR2 YSLEER. J was trimmed by 5 bases and V by 4 bases; bases with no gene match: 4. The CDR3 sequence is CASSPGLSETQYF. CDR3 DNA sequence: TGCGCCAGCAGCCCGGGACTATCGGAGACCCAGTACTTC.

V and J are TRBV10-3 and TRBJ2-1; D is possibly TRBD2 (5 bases). The germline V and J ends were trimmed by 6 bases and 5 bases, with 14 bases remaining between them. The germline V gene has CDR1 ENHRY and CDR2 SYGVKD. The CDR3 is 14 residues long. The CDR3 region has the DNA TGTGCCATCAGCCGGAGGCTAGCTAACAATGAGCAGTTCTTC. This codes for CAISRRLANNEQFF.

The chain has TRBV6-4 and TRBJ1-1; D is undetermined. Germline CDR1 reads MRHNA; CDR2 reads SNTAGT. The CDR3 loop spans 16 amino acids. V shed 2 bases and J shed 0 bases, with 13 bases lying between them. CDR3 nucleotides: TGTGCCAGCAGTGACCGGGGTACCCTCATGAACACTGAAGCTTTCTTT. Translated: CASSDRGTLMNTEAFF.

This sequence joins TRBV27 and TRBJ2-1; 7 bases fit TRBD2. J lost 7 bases, V lost 5 bases, and 8 bases had no gene match. The CDR3 is made up of 14 amino acids. Germline V lookup: CDR1 MNHEY, CDR2 SMNVEV (reference sequence). The CDR3 sequence: CASSQTGLWNEQFF. DNA of the CDR3: TGTGCCAGCAGTCAAACGGGACTATGGAATGAGCAGTTCTTC.

The rearrangement links TRBV11-2 to TRBJ1-3; no definite D call. V was cut by 6 bases and J by 0 bases, with 12 bases left in between. Germline loops: CDR1 SGHAT, CDR2 FQNNGV. The CDR3 sequence is 15 residues long. The CDR3 here is CASSSVGSSGNTIYF. CDR3 sequence (DNA): TGTGCCAGCAGTTCCGTTGGGAGCTCTGGAAACACCATATATTTT.

The rearrangement joins TRBV7-3 to TRBJ2-2; 8 bases align to TRBD1. The germline V gene encodes CDR1 SGHTA and CDR2 FQGTGA. Trimming removed 3 bases from V and 5 bases from J; junction bases left unmatched: 8. CDR3 size: 16 residues. CDR3 DNA: TGTGCCAGCAGCTTCACCGGGACAGGAGAGACCGGGGAGCTGTTTTTT. This codes for CASSFTGTGETGELFF.

This chain joins TRBV7-2 and TRBJ1-2, with D maybe TRBD1 (6 bases). The germline V and J ends were trimmed by 5 bases and 7 bases, with 20 bases remaining between them. This CDR3 has 15 residues. Germline V gives CDR1 SGHTA, CDR2 FQGNSA. CDR3 DNA: TGTGCCAGCAGCACCCACTGGACAGCCGCGGGTGGCTACACCTTC. It translates to CASSTHWTAAGGYTF.

The CDR3 nucleotides are TGTGCCAGCAGCTTAGCGTCCTCGCTAGCGGGGGGCCACCCCCGGGGTGAGCAGTTCTTC. This gives the protein CASSLASSLAGGHPRGEQFF. This chain links TRBV7-2 with TRBJ2-1; 11 bases match TRBD2. Trimming removed 0 bases from V and 9 bases from J; junction bases left unmatched: 19. This CDR3 region has 20 residues. Germline values: CDR1 SGHTA, CDR2 FQGNSA.

This chain connects TRBV15 to TRBJ1-5, with D unresolved. The V and J ends lost 1 base and 2 bases respectively, with 9 bases between them. The CDR3 is 15 amino acids. Per the germline V gene, CDR1 is LNHNV and CDR2 is YYDKDF (reference sequence). In nucleotides, the CDR3 is TGTGCCACCAGCAGAGCGGGGTTTGGCAATCAGCCCCAGCATTTT. Protein product: CATSRAGFGNQPQHF.

This clone was seen only once. The chain recombines TRBV27 with TRBJ2-1; TRBD2 aligns across 10 bases. The CDR3 is 14 amino acids. Germline CDR1 MNHEY, CDR2 SMNVEV (reference sequence). J was trimmed by 2 bases and V by 10 bases; bases with no gene match: 5. This chain's CDR3 is CAIATSGPYNEQFF. CDR3 nucleotide sequence: TGTGCCATCGCGACTAGCGGGCCCTACAATGAGCAGTTCTTC.

Of note for this clone: The sample holds other DNA sequences that translate to the same CDR3. This chain uses TRBV28 with TRBJ1-5; D not certain. This CDR3 comprises 14 residues. CDR1 and CDR2 from the germline V gene are MDHEN and SYDVKM. The V gene lost 2 bases and the J gene lost 3 bases, with 8 bases spanning the gap. The chain's CDR3 is CASSLGLINQPQHF. Here the CDR3 DNA reads TGTGCCAGCAGTTTAGGACTGATCAATCAGCCCCAGCATTTT.

Turning to this clone: The sample holds other DNA sequences that translate to the same CDR3. The chain carries TRBV11-2 and TRBJ1-1, with D hard to call. V lost 1 base and J 1 base, leaving 4 bases between the germline ends. The CDR3 runs 13 residues. Germline V gives CDR1 SGHAT, CDR2 FQNNGV. CDR3 in amino acids: CASSLGRNTEAFF. CDR3 in DNA: TGTGCCAGCAGCTTAGGTCGGAACACTGAAGCTTTCTTT.

V usage is TRBV11-3 and J usage is TRBJ2-2, with TRBD1 as a possible D gene (6 bases). CDR3 length: 15 residues. Trimming removed 5 bases from V and 4 bases from J, with 14 bases in between. From germline, CDR1 is SGHNT and CDR2 YENEEA. The DNA of the CDR3 is TGTGCCAGCAGCCCCGGGCGACAGGCCACCGGGGAGCTGTTTTTT. Translating gives CASSPGRQATGELFF.

This clone was counted once. This rearrangement joins TRBV10-3 to TRBJ2-5, with TRBD2 as a possible D gene (6 bases). The V gene lost 0 bases and the J gene lost 4 bases, with 12 bases spanning the gap. CDR3 length equals 15 residues. CDR1 and CDR2 (germline): ENHRY, SYGVKD. The CDR3 protein is CAISESVAVRETQYF. In DNA form, the CDR3 reads TGTGCCATCAGTGAGTCAGTAGCGGTCCGAGAGACCCAGTACTTC.

In its sample, this clone was seen once. The chain links TRBV20-1 to TRBJ2-5; D not resolved. In germline, CDR1 is DFQATT, CDR2 SNEGSKA (reference sequence). Trimming cost V 3 bases and J 2 bases, with 7 bases left between them. The CDR3 totals 12 residues. CDR3 protein: CSASLVQETQYF. In DNA form, the CDR3 reads TGCAGTGCTAGTCTCGTTCAAGAGACCCAGTACTTC.